This TCR beta chain was profiled in a study of OX40 agonist ivuxolimab in advanced cancers. Trimming stripped 0 bases from V and 4 bases from J, with 12 bases between. Germline V gene lookup returns CDR1 SGHAT and CDR2 FQNNGV. This CDR3 has 15 residues. Clones were read by immunoSEQ multiplex PCR, and TCRdb kept only the in-frame ones, dropping some. The sample has around 70,000 clones, around 81% seen once. The receptor was derived from an adult with an advanced solid tumor such as melanoma, head and neck, liver or kidney cancer. The sample was CD4+ or CD8+ T cells sorted from blood, taken in a trial of the OX40 agonist ivuxolimab. This chain joins TRBV11-2 and TRBJ2-5; a possible D gene is TRBD1 (6 bases). CDR3 DNA sequence: TGTGCCAGCAGCTTAGACAGGGGATCAGGAGAGACCCAGTACTTC. As protein: CASSLDRGSGETQYF. Supplemented by reference TRBV11-2 and TRBJ2-5, the full variable domain reads EAGVAQSPRYKIIEKRQSVAFWCNPISGHATLYWYQQILGQGPKLLIQFQNNGVVDDSQLPKDRFSAERLKGVDSTLKIQPAKLEDSAVYLCASSLDRGSGETQYFGPGTRLLVL.